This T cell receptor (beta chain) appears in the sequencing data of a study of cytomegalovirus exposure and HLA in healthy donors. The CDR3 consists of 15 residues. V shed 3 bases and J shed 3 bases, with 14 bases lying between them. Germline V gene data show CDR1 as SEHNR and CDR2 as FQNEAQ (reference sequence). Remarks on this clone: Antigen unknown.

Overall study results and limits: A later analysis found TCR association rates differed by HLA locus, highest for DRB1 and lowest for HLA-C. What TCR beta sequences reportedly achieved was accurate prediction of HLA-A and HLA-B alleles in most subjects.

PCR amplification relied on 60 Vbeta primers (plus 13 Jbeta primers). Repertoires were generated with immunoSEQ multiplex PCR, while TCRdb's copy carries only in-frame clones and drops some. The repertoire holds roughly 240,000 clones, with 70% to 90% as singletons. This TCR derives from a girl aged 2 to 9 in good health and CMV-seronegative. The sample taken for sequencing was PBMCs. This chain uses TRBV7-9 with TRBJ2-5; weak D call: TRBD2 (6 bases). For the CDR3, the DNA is TGTGCCAGCAGCTTCGGGGGAGAGATAAAAGAGACCCAGTACTTC. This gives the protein CASSFGGEIKETQYF.